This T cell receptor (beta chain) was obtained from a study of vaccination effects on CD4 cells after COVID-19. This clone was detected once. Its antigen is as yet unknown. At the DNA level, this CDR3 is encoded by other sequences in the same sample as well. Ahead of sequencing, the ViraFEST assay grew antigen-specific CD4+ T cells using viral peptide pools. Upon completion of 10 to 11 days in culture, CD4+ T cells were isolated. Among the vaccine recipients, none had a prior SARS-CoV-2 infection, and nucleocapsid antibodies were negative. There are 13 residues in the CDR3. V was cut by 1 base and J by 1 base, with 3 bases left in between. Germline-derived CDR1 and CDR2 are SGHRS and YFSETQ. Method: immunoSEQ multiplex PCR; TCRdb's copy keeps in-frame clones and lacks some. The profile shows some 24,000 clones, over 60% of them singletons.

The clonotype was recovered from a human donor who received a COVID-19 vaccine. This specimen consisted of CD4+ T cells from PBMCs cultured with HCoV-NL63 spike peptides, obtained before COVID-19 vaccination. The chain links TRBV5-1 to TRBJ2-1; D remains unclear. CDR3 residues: CASSLNSYNEQFF. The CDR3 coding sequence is TGCGCCAGCAGCTTGAATTCCTACAATGAGCAGTTCTTC.